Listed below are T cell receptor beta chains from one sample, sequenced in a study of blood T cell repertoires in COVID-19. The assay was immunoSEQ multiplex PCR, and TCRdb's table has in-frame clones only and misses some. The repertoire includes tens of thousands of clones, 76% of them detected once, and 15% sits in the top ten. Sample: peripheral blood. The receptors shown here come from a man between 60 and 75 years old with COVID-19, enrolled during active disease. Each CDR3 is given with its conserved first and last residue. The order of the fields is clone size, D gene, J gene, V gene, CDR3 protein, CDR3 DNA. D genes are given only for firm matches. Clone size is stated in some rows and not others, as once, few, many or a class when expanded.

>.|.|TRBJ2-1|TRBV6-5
CASSYSDSLYNEQFF
TGTGCCAGCAGTTACTCTGACAGTTTATACAATGAGCAGTTCTTC
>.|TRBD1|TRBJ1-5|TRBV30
CARTGLGNQPQHF
TGTGCCAGGACAGGTTTGGGCAATCAGCCCCAGCATTTT
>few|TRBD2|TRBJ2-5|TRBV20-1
CSASGAGETQYF
TGCAGTGCTAGTGGAGCGGGGGAGACCCAGTACTTC
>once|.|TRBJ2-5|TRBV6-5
CASTPRGAFQETQYF
TGTGCCAGCACGCCTCGCGGGGCCTTCCAAGAGACCCAGTACTTC
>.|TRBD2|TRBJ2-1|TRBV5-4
CASSPQAGGSYNEQFF
TGTGCCAGCAGCCCTCAAGCGGGAGGCTCTTATAATGAGCAGTTCTTC
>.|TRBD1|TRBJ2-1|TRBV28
CASSLRQGTVDEQFF
TGTGCCAGCAGTTTAAGACAGGGGACGGTCGATGAGCAGTTCTTC
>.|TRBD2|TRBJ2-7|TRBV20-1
CSARGGYEQYF
TGCAGTGCCCGGGGGGGATACGAGCAGTACTTC
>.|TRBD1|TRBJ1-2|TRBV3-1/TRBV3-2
CASSNPRDSRYGYTF
TGTGCCAGCAGCAACCCCCGGGACAGTCGATATGGCTACACCTTC
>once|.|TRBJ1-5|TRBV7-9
CASSPGGGNQPQHF
TGTGCCAGCAGCCCCGGGGGGGGCAATCAGCCCCAGCATTTT
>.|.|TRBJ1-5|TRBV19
CASDETGNNQPQHF
TGTGCCAGCGATGAGACAGGCAACAATCAGCCCCAGCATTTT
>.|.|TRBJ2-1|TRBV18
CASSPPRGDTDNEQFF
TGTGCCAGCTCACCACCTCGGGGAGATACGGACAATGAGCAGTTCTTC
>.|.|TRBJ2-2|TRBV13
CASSLARDRPGELFF
TGTGCCAGCAGCTTAGCCAGGGATAGGCCCGGGGAGCTGTTTTTT
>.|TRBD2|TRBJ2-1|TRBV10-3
CAISGFGGGVNEQFF
TGTGCCATCAGTGGTTTTGGCGGGGGAGTGAATGAGCAGTTCTTC
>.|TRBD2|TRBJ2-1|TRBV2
CASRPGTSENNEQFF
TGTGCCAGCAGACCCGGGACTAGCGAAAACAATGAGCAGTTCTTC
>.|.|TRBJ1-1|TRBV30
CAWSSQEEAFF
TGTGCCTGGAGTTCCCAGGAAGAAGCTTTCTTT
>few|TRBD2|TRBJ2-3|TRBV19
CASSIASGPTDTQYF
TGTGCCAGTAGTATAGCTAGCGGGCCCACAGATACGCAGTATTTT
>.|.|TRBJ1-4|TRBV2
CASEGRAFNEKLFF
TGTGCCAGCGAGGGGAGGGCCTTTAATGAAAAACTGTTTTTT
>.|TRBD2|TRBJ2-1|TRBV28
CASSSPASGGDNEQFF
TGTGCCAGCAGTTCCCCCGCTAGCGGGGGGGACAATGAGCAGTTCTTC
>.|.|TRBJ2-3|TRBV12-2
CASRTRGTSGTDTQYF
TGTGCAAGTCGCACTCGCGGGACTAGCGGTACGGATACGCAGTATTTT
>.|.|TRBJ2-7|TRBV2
CASQVRASYEQYF
TGTGCCAGCCAGGTCAGGGCCTCCTACGAGCAGTACTTC
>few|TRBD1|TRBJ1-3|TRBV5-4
CASSPDRARNTIYF
TGTGCCAGCAGCCCCGACAGGGCTCGAAACACCATATATTTT
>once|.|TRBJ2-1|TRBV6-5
CASSYGGIFEQFF
TGTGCCAGCAGTTACGGAGGGATCTTTGAGCAGTTCTTC
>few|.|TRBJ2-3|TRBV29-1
CSVGGRTVTDTQYF
TGCAGCGTTGGCGGTCGGACAGTCACAGATACGCAGTATTTT
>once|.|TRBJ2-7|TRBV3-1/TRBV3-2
CASTPSGEREQYF
TGTGCCAGCACTCCCTCGGGAGAGCGGGAGCAGTACTTC
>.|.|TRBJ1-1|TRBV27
CASSLGQNTEAFF
TGTGCCAGCAGTCTCGGACAGAACACTGAAGCTTTCTTT
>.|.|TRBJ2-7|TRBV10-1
CASSAGSASYEQYF
TGCGCCAGCAGTGCGGGTAGCGCATCCTACGAGCAGTACTTC
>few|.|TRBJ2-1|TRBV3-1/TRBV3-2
CASSPGWDEQFF
TGTGCCAGCAGCCCCGGGTGGGATGAGCAGTTCTTC
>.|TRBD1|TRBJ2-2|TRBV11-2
CASSLTGVNTGELFF
TGTGCCAGCAGCTTAACAGGGGTTAACACCGGGGAGCTGTTTTTT
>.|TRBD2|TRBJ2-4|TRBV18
CASSPYASGRYDIQYF
TGTGCCAGCTCACCATATGCTAGCGGGAGATATGACATTCAGTACTTC
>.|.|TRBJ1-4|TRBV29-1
CSVGGQTNEKLFF
TGCAGCGTCGGAGGGCAGACTAATGAAAAACTGTTTTTT
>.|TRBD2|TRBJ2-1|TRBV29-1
CSVVVAGGGYEQFF
TGCAGCGTTGTAGTGGCGGGAGGGGGGTATGAGCAGTTCTTC